Each of the 8 T cell receptor beta chains below was sequenced from the same sample in a study of cytomegalovirus exposure and HLA in healthy donors. PCR involved 60 Vbeta and 13 Jbeta primers. Profiled with immunoSEQ multiplex PCR; TCRdb holds only in-frame clones, not every one. The sample holds about 59,000 clones, over 60% seen once. Sequenced input: PBMCs. Every receptor here comes from a man aged 25-40 years in good health and CMV-seropositive.

The genes are TRBV27 and TRBJ1-2, with TRBD1 as a possible D gene (5 bases). The CDR3 covers 13 residues. V lost 3 bases and J 8 bases, leaving 13 bases between the germline ends. Germline CDR1 and CDR2: MNHEY and SMNVEV (reference sequence). The CDR3 sequence: CASSLRGIEGYTF. CDR3 bases: TGTGCCAGCAGTTTGCGGGGGATTGAGGGCTACACCTTC.

This clone has a handful of counts. The rearrangement links TRBV10-3 to TRBJ1-1, with a tentative D call TRBD1 (6 bases). Germline V gene lookup returns CDR1 ENHRY and CDR2 SYGVKD. V dropped 2 bases and J dropped 2 bases, with 15 bases sitting between them. The length of the CDR3 is 16 residues. For the CDR3, the DNA is TGTGCCATCAGTGAGCCGGCCAGGACAGCCAACACTGAAGCTTTCTTT. Translating gives CAISEPARTANTEAFF.

The V call is TRBV7-2, the J call TRBJ1-3, with a possible D match to TRBD1 (6 bases). With 4 bases removed from V and 8 bases from J, the gap between germline ends came to 18 bases. CDR1 SGHTA and CDR2 FQGNSA come from the germline V gene. The CDR3 runs 15 residues. CDR3 sequence reads: CASSSQTQGGDTIYF. CDR3 DNA sequence: TGTGCCAGCAGCTCCCAGACACAGGGAGGGGACACCATATATTTT.

The CDR3 sequence: CAWSYRGNQPQHF. The CDR3 bases are TGTGCCTGGAGTTACAGGGGCAATCAGCCCCAGCATTTT. The genes are TRBV30 and TRBJ1-5, with TRBD1 as a possible D gene (6 bases). The CDR3 runs to 13 residues. The germline gives CDR1 GTSNPN, CDR2 SVGIG (reference sequence). V was shortened by 2 bases and J by 2 bases, with 7 bases between the two germline ends.

This clone is a singleton in its sample. The genes are TRBV28 and TRBJ1-6; maybe TRBD1 (5 bases). Per the germline V gene, CDR1 is MDHEN and CDR2 is SYDVKM. The CDR3 is made up of 17 amino acids. The V gene lost 4 bases and the J gene lost 5 bases, with 18 bases spanning the gap. The CDR3 DNA reads as TGTGCCAGCAGTTCGGGCAGCGGGACGATAAATAATTCACCCCTCCACTTT. Amino acids: CASSSGSGTINNSPLHF.

The chain joins TRBV28 to TRBJ2-1; 8 nucleotides align to TRBD2. After removal of 8 bases from V and 2 bases from J, the junction contained 11 bases not matched to a gene. The CDR3 totals 16 residues. Germline CDR1 and CDR2: MDHEN and SYDVKM. Written as DNA, the CDR3 is TGTGCCAGCCTCCTTACCCGGGGGGGGCCCTACAATGAGCAGTTCTTC. Protein sequence: CASLLTRGGPYNEQFF.

V is TRBV27 and J is TRBJ2-2; 9 nucleotides line up with TRBD1. There are 15 residues in the CDR3. Trimming removed 6 bases from V and 3 bases from J; junction bases left unmatched: 5. Germline V gene data show CDR1 as MNHEY and CDR2 as SMNVEV (reference sequence). CDR3 region: CASRTQGADTGELFF. CDR3 sequence (DNA): TGTGCCAGCAGAACACAGGGGGCAGACACCGGGGAGCTGTTTTTT.

The rearrangement links TRBV7-9 to TRBJ2-1; D might be TRBD2 (6 bases). The length of the CDR3 is 15 residues. Trimming left V 7 bases short and J 4 bases short, with 17 bases between. Germline lookup yields CDR1 SEHNR and CDR2 FQNEAQ (reference sequence). The CDR3, as DNA: TGTGCCAGCACCACCGTGGGACTTGGGTACAATGAGCAGTTCTTC. It specifies CASTTVGLGYNEQFF.